The entry below gives a single T cell receptor (beta chain) sequence along with its context. The target antigen is unknown. This entry comes from a study of cytomegalovirus exposure and HLA in healthy donors. Study-wide findings and caveats: A later analysis reported that several of the most significant clusters appeared to be linked to common viral pathogens, among them Epstein-Barr virus.

13 Jbeta primers and 60 Vbeta primers were used for the PCR. Clones were read by immunoSEQ multiplex PCR, and TCRdb kept only the in-frame ones, dropping some. The sample spans about 130,000 clones; the ten largest clones claim about 1.6%. Trimming at V came to 5 bases and at J to 1 base, leaving 3 bases not matched to a gene. The germline V gene has CDR1 SGHTA and CDR2 FQGTGA. The CDR3 totals 15 residues. The rearrangement joins TRBV7-3 to TRBJ2-1; TRBD1 matches at 9 bases. Material for sequencing was PBMCs. This sequence originates from a woman in her 40s in good health and CMV-seronegative. The CDR3 DNA reads as TGTGCCAGCAGCCGACAGGGGGGATCCTACAATGAGCAGTTCTTC. Translated: CASSRQGGSYNEQFF.